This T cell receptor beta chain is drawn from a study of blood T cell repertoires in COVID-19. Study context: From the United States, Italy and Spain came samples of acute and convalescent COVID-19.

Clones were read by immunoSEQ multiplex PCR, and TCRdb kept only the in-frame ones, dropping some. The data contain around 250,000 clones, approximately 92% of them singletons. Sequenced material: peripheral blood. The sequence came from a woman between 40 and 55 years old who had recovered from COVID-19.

The CDR3, as DNA: TGTGCCAGCAGCCGGACTAGCGGGGTATACAATGAGCAGTTCTTC. Protein product: CASSRTSGVYNEQFF. The V call is TRBV11-2, the J call TRBJ2-1; 12 nucleotides align to TRBD2. Germline CDR1 and CDR2: SGHAT and FQNNGV. The CDR3 runs 15 residues. V was clipped by 5 bases and J by 4 bases; unmatched bases: 3.